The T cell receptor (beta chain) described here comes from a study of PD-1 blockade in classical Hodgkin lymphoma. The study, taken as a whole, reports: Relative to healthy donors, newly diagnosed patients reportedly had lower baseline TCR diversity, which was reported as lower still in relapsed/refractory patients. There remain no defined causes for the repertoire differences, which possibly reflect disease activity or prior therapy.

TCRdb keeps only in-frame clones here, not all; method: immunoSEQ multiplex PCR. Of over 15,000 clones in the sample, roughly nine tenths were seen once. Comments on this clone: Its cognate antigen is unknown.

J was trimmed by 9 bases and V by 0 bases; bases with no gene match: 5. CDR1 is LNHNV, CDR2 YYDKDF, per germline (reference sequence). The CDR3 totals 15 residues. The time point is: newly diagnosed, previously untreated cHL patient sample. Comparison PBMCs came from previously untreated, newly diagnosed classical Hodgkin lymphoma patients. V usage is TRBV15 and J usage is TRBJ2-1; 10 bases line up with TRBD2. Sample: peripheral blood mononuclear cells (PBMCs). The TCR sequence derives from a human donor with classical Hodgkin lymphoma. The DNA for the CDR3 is TGTGCCACCAGCAGAGATAGGACTAGCGGCAGTGAGCAGTTCTTC. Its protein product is CATSRDRTSGSEQFF. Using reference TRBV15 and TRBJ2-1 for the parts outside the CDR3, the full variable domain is DAMVIQNPRYQVTQFGKPVTLSCSQTLNHNVMYWYQQKSSQAPKLLFHYYDKDFNNEADTPDNFQSRRPNTSFCFLDIRSPGLGDTAMYLCATSRDRTSGSEQFFGPGTRLTVL.